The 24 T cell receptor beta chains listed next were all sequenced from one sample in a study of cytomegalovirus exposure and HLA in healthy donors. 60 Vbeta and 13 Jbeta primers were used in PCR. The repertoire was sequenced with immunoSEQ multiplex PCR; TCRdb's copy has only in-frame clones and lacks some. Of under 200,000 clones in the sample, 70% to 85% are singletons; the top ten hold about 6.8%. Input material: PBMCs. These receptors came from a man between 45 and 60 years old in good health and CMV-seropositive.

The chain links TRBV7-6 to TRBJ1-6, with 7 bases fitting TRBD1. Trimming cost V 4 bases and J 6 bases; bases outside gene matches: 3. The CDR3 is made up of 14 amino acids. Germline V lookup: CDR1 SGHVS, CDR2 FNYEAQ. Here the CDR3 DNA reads TGTGCCAGCAGCTCTACAGGGGTTAATTCACCCCTCCACTTT. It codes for CASSSTGVNSPLHF.

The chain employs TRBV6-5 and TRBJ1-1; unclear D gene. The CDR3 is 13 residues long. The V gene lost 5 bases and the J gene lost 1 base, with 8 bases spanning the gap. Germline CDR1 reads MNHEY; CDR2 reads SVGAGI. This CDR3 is CASSPGENTEAFF. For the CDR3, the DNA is TGTGCCAGCAGTCCGGGAGAGAACACTGAAGCTTTCTTT.

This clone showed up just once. In nucleotides, the CDR3 is TGTGCCAGCAGTGACAAGCGGGGGGTCCAAGAGACCCAGTACTTC. Protein product: CASSDKRGVQETQYF. This chain uses TRBV2 with TRBJ2-5; 9 nucleotides match TRBD2. CDR1 and CDR2 from the germline V gene are SNHLY and FYNNEI. V shed 3 bases, J shed 1 base, and the junction held 3 bases outside the gene matches. This CDR3 is built from 15 residues.

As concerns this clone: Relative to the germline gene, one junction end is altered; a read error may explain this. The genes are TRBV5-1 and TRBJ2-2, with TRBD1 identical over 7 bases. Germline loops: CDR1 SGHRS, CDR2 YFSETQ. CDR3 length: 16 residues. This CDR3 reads CASSLSGQKNTRELFF. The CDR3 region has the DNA TGCGCCAGCAGCCTTTCGGGACAGAAAAACACCAGGGAGCTGTTTTTT.

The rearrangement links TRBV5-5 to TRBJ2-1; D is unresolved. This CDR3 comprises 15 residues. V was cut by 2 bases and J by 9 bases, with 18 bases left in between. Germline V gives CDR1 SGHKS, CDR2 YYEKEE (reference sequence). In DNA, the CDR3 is TGTGCCAGCAGCTTTACGTCAACGAGTGGCGGTGAGCAGTTCTTC. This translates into CASSFTSTSGGEQFF.

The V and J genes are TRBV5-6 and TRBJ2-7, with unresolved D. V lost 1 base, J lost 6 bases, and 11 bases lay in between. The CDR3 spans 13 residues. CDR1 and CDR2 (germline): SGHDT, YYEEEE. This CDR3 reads CASSLQAVSEQYV. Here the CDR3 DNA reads TGTGCCAGCAGCTTGCAGGCAGTTAGCGAGCAGTACGTC.

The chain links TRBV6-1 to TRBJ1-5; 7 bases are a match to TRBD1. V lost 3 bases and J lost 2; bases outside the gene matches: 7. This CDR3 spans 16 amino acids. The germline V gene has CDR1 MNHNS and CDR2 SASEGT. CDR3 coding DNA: TGTGCCAGCAGTGACCTGACAGGGAGAGGCAATCAGCCCCAGCATTTT. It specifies CASSDLTGRGNQPQHF.

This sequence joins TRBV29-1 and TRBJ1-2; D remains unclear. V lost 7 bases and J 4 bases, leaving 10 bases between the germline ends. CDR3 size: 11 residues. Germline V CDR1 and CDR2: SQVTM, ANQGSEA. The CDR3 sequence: CSGTGSYGYTF. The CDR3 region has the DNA TGCAGCGGTACCGGGAGCTATGGCTACACCTTC.

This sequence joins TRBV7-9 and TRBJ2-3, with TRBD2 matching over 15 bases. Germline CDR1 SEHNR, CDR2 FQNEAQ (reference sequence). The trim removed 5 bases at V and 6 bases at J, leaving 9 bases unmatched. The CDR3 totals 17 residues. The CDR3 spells CASSPGTSGRSSDTQYF. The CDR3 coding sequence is TGTGCCAGCAGCCCAGGGACTAGCGGGAGGTCCTCGGATACGCAGTATTTT.

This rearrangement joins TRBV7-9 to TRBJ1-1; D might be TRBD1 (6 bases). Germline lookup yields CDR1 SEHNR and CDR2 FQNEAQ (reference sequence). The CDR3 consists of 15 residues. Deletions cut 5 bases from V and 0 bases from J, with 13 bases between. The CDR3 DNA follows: TGTGCCAGCAGCCCACCCGGGACACTGAACACTGAAGCTTTCTTT. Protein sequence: CASSPPGTLNTEAFF.

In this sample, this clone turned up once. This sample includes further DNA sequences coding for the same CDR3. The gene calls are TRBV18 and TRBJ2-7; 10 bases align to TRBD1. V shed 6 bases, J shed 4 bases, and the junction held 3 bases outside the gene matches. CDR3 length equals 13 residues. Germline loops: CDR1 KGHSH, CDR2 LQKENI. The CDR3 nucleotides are TGTGCCAGCTCGGGGGACAGGGGATACGAGCAGTACTTC. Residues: CASSGDRGYEQYF. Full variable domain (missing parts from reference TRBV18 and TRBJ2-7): NAGVMQNPRHLVRRRGQEARLRCSPMKGHSHVYWYRQLPEEGLKFMVYLQKENIIDESGMPKERFSAEFPKEGPSILRIQQVVRGDSAAYFCASSGDRGYEQYFGPGTRLTVT.

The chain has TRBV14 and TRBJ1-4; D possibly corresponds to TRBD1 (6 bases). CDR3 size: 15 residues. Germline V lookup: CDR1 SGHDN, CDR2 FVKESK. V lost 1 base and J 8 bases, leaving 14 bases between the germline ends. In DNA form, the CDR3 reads TGTGCCAGCAGCCAAGGGGCAGGGGCAAGGGAAAAACTGTTTTTT. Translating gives CASSQGAGAREKLFF.

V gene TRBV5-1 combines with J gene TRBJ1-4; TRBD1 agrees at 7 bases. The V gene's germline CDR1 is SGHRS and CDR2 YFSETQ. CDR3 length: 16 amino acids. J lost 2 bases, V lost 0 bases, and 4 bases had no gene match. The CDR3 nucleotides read TGCGCCAGCAGCTTGGCGGGAGGGGGCACTAATGAAAAACTGTTTTTT. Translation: CASSLAGGGTNEKLFF.

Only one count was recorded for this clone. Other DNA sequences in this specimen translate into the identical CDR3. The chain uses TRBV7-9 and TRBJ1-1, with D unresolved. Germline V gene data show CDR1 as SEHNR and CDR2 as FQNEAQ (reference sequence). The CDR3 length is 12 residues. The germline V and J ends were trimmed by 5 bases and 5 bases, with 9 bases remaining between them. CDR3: CASSPGGTEAFF. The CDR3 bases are TGTGCCAGCAGCCCGGGAGGGACTGAAGCTTTCTTT. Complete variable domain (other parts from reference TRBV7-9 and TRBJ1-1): DTGVSQNPRHKITKRGQNVTFRCDPISEHNRLYWYRQTLGQGPEFLTYFQNEAQLEKSRLLSDRFSAERPKGSFSTLEIQRTEQGDSAMYLCASSPGGTEAFFGQGTRLTVV.

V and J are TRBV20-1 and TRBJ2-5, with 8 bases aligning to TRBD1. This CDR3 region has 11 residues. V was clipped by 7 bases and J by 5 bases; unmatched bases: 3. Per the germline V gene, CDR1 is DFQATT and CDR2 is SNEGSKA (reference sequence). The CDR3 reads CSGRTGETQYF. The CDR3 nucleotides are TGCAGTGGGCGGACAGGGGAGACCCAGTACTTC.

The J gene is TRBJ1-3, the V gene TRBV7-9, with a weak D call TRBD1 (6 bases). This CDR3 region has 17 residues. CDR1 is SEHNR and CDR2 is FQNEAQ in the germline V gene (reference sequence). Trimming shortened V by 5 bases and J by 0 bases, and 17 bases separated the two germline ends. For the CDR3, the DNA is TGTGCCAGCAGCCTCCTCGGACAGCCACACTCTGGAAACACCATATATTTT. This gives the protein CASSLLGQPHSGNTIYF. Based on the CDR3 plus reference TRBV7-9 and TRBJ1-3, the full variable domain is DTGVSQNPRHKITKRGQNVTFRCDPISEHNRLYWYRQTLGQGPEFLTYFQNEAQLEKSRLLSDRFSAERPKGSFSTLEIQRTEQGDSAMYLCASSLLGQPHSGNTIYFGEGSWLTVV.

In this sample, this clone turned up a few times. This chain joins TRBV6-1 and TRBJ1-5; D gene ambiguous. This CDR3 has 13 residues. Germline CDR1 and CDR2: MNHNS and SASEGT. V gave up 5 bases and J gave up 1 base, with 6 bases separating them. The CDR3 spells CASSSQSNQPQHF. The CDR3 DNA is TGTGCCAGCAGTTCCCAGAGCAATCAGCCCCAGCATTTT.

The CDR3 sequence: CASRQGIASEQYF. Written as DNA, the CDR3 is TGTGCCAGCCGACAGGGAATTGCTTCTGAGCAGTACTTC. The V call is TRBV19, the J call TRBJ2-7; TRBD1 agrees at 7 bases. The junction had 12 bases not matched to a gene; V was cut back by 9 bases and J by 7 bases. Germline CDR1 and CDR2: LNHDA and SQIVND (reference sequence). CDR3 length: 13 amino acids.

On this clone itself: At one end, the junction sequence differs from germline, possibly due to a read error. As DNA, the CDR3 is TGTGCCAGCAGCTTACGGACTAGCGGGACCGGGGGGATCTTC. Translation: CASSLRTSGTGGIF. The rearrangement links TRBV11-2 to TRBJ2-1, with 12 positions matching TRBD2. This CDR3 contains 14 residues. The germline V gene has CDR1 SGHAT and CDR2 FQNNGV.

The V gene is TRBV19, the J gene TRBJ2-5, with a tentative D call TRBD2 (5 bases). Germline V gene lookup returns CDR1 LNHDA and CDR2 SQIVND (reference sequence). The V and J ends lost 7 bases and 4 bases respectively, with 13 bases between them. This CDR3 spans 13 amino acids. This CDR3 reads CASTATRGETQYF. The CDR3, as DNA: TGTGCCAGTACCGCAACTAGAGGAGAGACCCAGTACTTC.

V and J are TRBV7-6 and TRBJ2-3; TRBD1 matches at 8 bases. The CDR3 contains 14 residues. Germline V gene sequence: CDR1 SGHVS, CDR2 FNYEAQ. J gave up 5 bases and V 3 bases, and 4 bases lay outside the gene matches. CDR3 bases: TGTGCCAGCAGCTTGGACAGGGTGAAAGATACGCAGTATTTT. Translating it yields CASSLDRVKDTQYF.

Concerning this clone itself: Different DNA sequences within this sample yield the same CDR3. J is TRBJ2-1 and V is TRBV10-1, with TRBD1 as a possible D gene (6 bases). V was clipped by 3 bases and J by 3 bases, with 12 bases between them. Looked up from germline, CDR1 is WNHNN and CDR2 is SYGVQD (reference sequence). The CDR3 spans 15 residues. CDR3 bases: TGCGCCAGCAGTGAAGGTGGGGGCCTCTACAATGAGCAGTTCTTC. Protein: CASSEGGGLYNEQFF.

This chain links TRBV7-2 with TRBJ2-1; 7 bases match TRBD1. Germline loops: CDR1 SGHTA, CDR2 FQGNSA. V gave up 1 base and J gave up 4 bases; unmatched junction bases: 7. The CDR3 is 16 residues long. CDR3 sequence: CASSLDPGTAYNEQFF. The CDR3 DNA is TGTGCCAGCAGCTTAGATCCCGGGACAGCGTACAATGAGCAGTTCTTC.

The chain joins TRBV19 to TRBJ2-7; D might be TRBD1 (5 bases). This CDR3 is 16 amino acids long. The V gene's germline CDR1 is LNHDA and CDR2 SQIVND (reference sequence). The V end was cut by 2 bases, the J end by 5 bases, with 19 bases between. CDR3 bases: TGTGCCAGTAGTATACTCTCGTGGGCAGGGTCGGACGAGCAGTACTTC. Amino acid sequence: CASSILSWAGSDEQYF.